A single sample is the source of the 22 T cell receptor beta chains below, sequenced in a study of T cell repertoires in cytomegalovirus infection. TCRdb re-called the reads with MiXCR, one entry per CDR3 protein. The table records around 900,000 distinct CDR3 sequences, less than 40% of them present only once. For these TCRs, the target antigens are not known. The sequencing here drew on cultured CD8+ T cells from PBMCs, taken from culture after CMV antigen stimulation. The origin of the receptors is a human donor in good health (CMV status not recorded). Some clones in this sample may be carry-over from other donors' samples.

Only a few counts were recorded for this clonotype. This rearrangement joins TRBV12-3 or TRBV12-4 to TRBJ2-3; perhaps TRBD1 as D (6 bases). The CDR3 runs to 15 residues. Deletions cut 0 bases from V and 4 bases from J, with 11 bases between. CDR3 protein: CASSLAGAGADTQYF. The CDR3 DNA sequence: TGTGCCAGCAGTTTAGCGGGGGCAGGCGCAGATACGCAGTATTTT.

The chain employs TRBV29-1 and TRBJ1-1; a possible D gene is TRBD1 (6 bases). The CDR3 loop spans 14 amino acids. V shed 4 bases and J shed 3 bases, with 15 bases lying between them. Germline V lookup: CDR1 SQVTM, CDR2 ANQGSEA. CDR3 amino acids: CSVGATGPDTEAFF. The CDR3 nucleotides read TGCAGCGTTGGGGCTACAGGGCCGGACACTGAAGCTTTCTTT.

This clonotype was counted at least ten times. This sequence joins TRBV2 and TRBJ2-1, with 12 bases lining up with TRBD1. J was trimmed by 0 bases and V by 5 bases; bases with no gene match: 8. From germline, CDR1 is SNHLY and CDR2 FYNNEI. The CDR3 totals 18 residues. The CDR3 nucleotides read TGTGCCAGCAGTCTCCCGGGACAGGGGGCCAGCTCCTACAATGAGCAGTTCTTC. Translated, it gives CASSLPGQGASSYNEQFF. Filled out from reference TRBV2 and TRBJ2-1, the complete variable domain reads EPEVTQTPSHQVTQMGQEVILRCVPISNHLYFYWYRQILGQKVEFLVSFYNNEISEKSEIFDDQFSVERPDGSNFTLKIRSTKLEDSAMYFCASSLPGQGASSYNEQFFGPGTRLTVL.

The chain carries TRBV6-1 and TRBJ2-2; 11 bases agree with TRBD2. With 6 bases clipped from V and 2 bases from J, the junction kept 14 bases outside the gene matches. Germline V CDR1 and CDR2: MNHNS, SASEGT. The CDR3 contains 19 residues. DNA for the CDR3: TGTGCCAGCAGATCAAAGGAGAAGACTAGCGGGGAAAACACCGGGGAGCTGTTTTTT. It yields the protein CASRSKEKTSGENTGELFF.

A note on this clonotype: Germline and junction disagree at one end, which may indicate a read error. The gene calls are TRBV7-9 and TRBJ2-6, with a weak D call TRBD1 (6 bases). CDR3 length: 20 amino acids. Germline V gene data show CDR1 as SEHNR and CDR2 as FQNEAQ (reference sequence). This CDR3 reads CASSLGFKDGSSLGGNVLTF. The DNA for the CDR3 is TGTGCCAGCAGCTTAGGCTTTAAGGACGGGTCTTCTTTAGGGGGCAACGTCCTGACTTTC.

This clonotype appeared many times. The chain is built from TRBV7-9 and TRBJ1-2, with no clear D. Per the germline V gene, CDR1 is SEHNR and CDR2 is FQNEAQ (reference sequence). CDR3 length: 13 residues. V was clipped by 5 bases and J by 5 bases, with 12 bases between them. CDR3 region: CASSLGVGYGYTF. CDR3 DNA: TGTGCCAGCAGCCTAGGAGTTGGGTATGGCTACACCTTC.

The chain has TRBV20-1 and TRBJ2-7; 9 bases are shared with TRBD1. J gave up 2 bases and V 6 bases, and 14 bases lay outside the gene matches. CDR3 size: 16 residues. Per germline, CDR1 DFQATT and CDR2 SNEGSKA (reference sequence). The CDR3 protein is CSARRDRATYPYEQYF. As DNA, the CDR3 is TGCAGTGCACGCCGGGACAGGGCCACTTATCCCTACGAGCAGTACTTC.

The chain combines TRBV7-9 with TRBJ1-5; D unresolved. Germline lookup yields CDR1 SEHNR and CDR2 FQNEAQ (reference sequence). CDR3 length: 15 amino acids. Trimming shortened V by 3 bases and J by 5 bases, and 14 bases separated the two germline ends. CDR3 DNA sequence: TGTGCCAGCAGCTTGGCGGGCCTCACGGATCAGCCCCAGCATTTT. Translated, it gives CASSLAGLTDQPQHF.

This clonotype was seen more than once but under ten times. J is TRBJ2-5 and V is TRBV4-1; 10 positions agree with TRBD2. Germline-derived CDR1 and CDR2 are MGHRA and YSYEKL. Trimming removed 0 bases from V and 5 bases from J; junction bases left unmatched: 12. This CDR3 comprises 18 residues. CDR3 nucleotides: TGCGCCAGCAGCCAAGATCACAGCGGGGGGGCATTCAGGGAGACCCAGTACTTC. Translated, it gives CASSQDHSGGAFRETQYF.

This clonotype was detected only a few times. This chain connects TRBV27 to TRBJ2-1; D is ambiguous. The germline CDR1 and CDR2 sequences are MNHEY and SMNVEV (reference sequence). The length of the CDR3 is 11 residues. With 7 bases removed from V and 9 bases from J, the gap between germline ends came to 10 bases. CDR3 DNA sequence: TGTGCCAGCAATAGAGGCTTTGAGCAGTTCTTC. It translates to CASNRGFEQFF.

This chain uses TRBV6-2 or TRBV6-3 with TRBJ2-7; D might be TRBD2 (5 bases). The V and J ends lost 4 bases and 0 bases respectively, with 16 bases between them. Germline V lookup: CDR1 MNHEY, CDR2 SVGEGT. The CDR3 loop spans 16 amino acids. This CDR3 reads CASSFYPDEGSYEQYF. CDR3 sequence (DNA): TGTGCCAGCAGTTTTTATCCAGATGAGGGCTCCTACGAGCAGTACTTC.

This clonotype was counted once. In DNA form, the CDR3 reads TGCAGTGCGCCTTTGGGGGGGGCTGAAGCTTTCTTT. Translation gives CSAPLGGAEAFF. The rearrangement uses TRBV20-1 and TRBJ1-1; possibly TRBD1 for D (5 bases). V lost 6 bases to trimming and J lost 6 bases, with 14 bases between them. This CDR3 has 12 residues. Germline lookup yields CDR1 DFQATT and CDR2 SNEGSKA (reference sequence).

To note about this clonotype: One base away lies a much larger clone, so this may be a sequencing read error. The CDR3 spells CASRGQGVTSGVNVLTF. The CDR3 bases are TGTGCCAGCAGAGGACAGGGCGTAACATCTGGGGTCAACGTCCTGACTTTC. The gene calls are TRBV7-4 and TRBJ2-6; 8 bases align to TRBD1. The CDR3 runs to 17 residues. CDR1 and CDR2 from the germline V gene are SGHVT and SQSDAQ.

The CDR3 DNA sequence: TGTGCCAGCAGTGAGACAGCAAGTTATCGGCCCCAGCATTTT. It encodes CASSETASYRPQHF. The rearrangement joins TRBV6-2 or TRBV6-3 to TRBJ1-5; possible D gene TRBD1, 5 bases. Germline CDR1 MNHEY, CDR2 SVGEGT. V lost 5 bases and J 9 bases, leaving 17 bases between the germline ends. The CDR3 runs 14 residues.

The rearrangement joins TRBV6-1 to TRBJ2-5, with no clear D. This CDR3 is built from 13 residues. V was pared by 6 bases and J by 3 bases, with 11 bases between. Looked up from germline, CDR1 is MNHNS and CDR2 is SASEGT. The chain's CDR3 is CASRTGRKETQYF. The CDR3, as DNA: TGTGCCAGCAGAACTGGACGGAAAGAGACCCAGTACTTC.

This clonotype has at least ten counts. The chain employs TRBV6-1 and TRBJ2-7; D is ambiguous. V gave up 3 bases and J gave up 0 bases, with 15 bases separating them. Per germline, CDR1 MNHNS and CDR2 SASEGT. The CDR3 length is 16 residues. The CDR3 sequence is CASSETADLSSYEQYF. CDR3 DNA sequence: TGTGCCAGCAGTGAGACCGCAGACCTAAGCTCCTACGAGCAGTACTTC.

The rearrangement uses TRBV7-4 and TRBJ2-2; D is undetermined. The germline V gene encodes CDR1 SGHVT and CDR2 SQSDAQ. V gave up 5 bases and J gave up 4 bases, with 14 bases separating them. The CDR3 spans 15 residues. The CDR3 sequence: CASSTTRRLTGELFF. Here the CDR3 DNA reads TGTGCCAGCAGCACCACAAGGCGTCTCACCGGGGAGCTGTTTTTT.

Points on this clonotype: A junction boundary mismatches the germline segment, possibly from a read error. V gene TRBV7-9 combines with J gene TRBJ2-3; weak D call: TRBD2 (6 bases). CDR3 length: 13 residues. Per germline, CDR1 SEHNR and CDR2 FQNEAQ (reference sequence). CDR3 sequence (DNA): TGTGTCAGCCCCAGGGAGGCCACAGATACGCAGTATTTT. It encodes CVSPREATDTQYF.

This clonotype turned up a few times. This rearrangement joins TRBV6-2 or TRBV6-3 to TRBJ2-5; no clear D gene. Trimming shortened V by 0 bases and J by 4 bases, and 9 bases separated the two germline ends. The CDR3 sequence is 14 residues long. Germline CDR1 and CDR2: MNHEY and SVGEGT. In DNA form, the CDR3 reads TGTGCCAGCAGTTACTCGCCAGCCTCAGAGACCCAGTACTTC. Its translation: CASSYSPASETQYF.

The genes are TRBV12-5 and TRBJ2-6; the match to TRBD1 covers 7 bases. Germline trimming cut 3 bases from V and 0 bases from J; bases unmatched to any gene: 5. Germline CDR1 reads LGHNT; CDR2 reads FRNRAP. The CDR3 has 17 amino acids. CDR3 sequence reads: CASGFWDSPSGANVLTF. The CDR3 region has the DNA TGTGCTAGTGGTTTCTGGGACAGCCCCTCTGGGGCCAACGTCCTGACTTTC.

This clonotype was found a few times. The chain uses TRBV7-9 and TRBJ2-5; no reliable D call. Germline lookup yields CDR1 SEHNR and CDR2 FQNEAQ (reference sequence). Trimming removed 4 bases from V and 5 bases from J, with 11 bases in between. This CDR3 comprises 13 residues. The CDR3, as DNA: TGTGCCAGCAGCTCCCGGCCAACGGAGACCCAGTACTTC. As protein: CASSSRPTETQYF.

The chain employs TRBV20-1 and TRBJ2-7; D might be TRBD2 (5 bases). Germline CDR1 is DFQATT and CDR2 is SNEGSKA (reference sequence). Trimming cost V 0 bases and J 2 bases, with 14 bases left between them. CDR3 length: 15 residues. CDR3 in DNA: TGCAGTGCTAGAGATCACGGACTGAGCGCCTACGAGCAGTACGTC. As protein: CSARDHGLSAYEQYV.